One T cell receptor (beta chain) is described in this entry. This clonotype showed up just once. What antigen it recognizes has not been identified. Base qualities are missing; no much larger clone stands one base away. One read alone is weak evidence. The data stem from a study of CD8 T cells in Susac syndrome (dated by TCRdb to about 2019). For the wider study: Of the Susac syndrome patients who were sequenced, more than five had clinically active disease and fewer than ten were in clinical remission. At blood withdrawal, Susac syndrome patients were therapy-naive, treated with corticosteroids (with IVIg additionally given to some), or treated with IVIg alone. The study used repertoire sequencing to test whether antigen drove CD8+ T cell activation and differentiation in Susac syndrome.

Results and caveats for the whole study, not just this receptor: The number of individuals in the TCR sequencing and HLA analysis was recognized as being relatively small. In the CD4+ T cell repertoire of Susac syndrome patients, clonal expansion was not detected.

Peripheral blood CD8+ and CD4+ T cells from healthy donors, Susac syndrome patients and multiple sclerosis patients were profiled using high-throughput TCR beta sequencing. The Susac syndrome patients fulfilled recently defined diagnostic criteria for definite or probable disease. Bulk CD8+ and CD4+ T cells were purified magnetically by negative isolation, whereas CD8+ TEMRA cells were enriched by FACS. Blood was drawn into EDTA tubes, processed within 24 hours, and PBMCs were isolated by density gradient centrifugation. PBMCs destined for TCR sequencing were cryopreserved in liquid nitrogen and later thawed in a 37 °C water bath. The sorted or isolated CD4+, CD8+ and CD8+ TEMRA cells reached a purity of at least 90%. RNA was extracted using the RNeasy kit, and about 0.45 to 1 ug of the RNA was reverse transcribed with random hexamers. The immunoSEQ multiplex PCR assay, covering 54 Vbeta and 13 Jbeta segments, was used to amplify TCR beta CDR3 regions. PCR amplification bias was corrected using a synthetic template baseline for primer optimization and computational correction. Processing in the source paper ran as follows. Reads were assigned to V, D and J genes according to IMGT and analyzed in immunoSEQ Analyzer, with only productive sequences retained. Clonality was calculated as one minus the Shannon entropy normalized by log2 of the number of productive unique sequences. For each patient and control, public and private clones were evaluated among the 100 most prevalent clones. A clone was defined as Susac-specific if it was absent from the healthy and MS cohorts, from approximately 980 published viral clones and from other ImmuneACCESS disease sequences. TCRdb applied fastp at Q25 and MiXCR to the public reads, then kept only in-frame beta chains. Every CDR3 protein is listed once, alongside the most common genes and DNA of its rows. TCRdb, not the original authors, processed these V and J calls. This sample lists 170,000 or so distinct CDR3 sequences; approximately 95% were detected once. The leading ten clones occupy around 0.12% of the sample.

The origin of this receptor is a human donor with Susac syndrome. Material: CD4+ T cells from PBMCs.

The CDR3 protein sequence reads: CSAVRTPLAGLRTDTQYF. The nucleotide sequence is TGCAGTGCCGTAAGGACCCCACTAGCGGGGCTACGCACAGATACGCAGTATTTT. This chain joins TRBV20-1 to TRBJ2-3; 10 bases in the junction line up with TRBD2. From the germline V gene (reference sequence), CDR1 is DFQATT and CDR2 is SNEGSKA. The CDR3 runs 18 residues from the cysteine to the phenylalanine. Of the read, only the CDR3 DNA is kept; its 54 bases are in frame from base 1. V is trimmed back by 6 bases and J by 1 base, and the junction contains 16 bases that no gene match accounts for.